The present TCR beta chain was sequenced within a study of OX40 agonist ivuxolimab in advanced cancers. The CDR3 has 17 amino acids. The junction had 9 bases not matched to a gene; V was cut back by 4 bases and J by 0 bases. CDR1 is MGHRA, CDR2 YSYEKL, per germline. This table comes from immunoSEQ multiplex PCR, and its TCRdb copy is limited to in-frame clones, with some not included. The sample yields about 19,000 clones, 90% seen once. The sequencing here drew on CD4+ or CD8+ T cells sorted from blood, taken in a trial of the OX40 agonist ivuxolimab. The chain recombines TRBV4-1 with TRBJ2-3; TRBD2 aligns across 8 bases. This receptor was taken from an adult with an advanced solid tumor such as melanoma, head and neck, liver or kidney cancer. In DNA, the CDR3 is TGCGCCAGCAGCCTACTAGCGGTCCCCCAGAGCACAGATACGCAGTATTTT. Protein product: CASSLLAVPQSTDTQYF.